This T cell receptor (beta chain) was documented in a study of blood T cell repertoires in COVID-19. Study as a whole: Acute and convalescent COVID-19 samples came from the United States, Italy and Spain. T cells, B-cell-depleted T cells, or PBMCs provided the cDNA or gDNA that served as material.

The junction had 12 bases not matched to a gene; V was cut back by 6 bases and J by 8 bases. CDR3 size: 15 residues. CDR1 is MNHEY, CDR2 SVGAGI, per germline. This clone was seen a single time. Per the original methods: How many nucleated cells were present was estimated from reference gene primer amplification. Some clones are missing from TCRdb's copy, which holds only in-frame ones; the method was immunoSEQ multiplex PCR. From that table come the V and J calls and clone size; the DNA was used to work out D and trimming. The profile shows tens of thousands of clones, around 90% of them singletons. The sequenced sample consisted of peripheral blood. The TCR was taken from a woman aged 45 to 65 with acute or convalescent COVID-19. The V call is TRBV6-5, the J call TRBJ1-4, with 7 bases matching TRBD1. In DNA form, the CDR3 reads TGTGCCAGCAGAGAGGGGCAGACAGGGCGGGAAAAACTGTTTTTT. Protein product: CASREGQTGREKLFF.